A single sample is the source of the 9 T cell receptor beta chains below, sequenced in a study of control samples from healthy donors and cancer patients. Here immunoSEQ multiplex PCR was the method, and the copy in TCRdb shows in-frame clones only, minus some. Of about 230,000 clones in the sample, approximately 80% were seen once. Sequencing input: PBMCs. The receptors here all came from a woman in her sixties with lung cancer.

There are a few counts of this clone. CDR3 sequence: CASSVAENTEAFF. CDR3 nucleotide sequence: TGTGCCAGCAGCGTAGCGGAGAACACTGAAGCTTTCTTT. The J gene is TRBJ1-1, the V gene TRBV9; no reliable D call. Between the trimmed V and J ends, which lost 0 bases and 1 base, there was a span of 4 bases. Per germline, CDR1 SGDLS and CDR2 YYNGEE. The length of the CDR3 is 13 residues.

The CDR3 loop is CSVGTSGGETQYF. DNA of the CDR3: TGCAGCGTTGGGACTAGCGGGGGAGAGACCCAGTACTTC. This chain connects TRBV29-1 to TRBJ2-5, with TRBD2 matching over 13 bases. V was pared by 4 bases and J by 4 bases, with 0 bases of the junction left unmatched. The germline gives CDR1 SQVTM, CDR2 ANQGSEA. The CDR3 spans 13 residues.

This chain connects TRBV7-2 to TRBJ1-1; 7 positions match TRBD1. Germline V gives CDR1 SGHTA, CDR2 FQGNSA. This CDR3 is built from 14 residues. The J segment lost 4 bases and the V segment lost 3 bases, leaving 5 bases of the junction unmatched. CDR3 sequence (DNA): TGTGCCAGCAGCTTCGACAGGGTTGGCACTGAAGCTTTCTTT. Its protein is CASSFDRVGTEAFF.

This chain joins TRBV18 and TRBJ2-2; tentative D call: TRBD1 (5 bases). CDR3 length equals 17 residues. Germline loops: CDR1 KGHSH, CDR2 LQKENI. V lost 3 bases and J lost 0, with 14 bases in between. CDR3 DNA: TGTGCCAGCTCACCTACAGAAGGACATGCGAACACCGGGGAGCTGTTTTTT. Protein: CASSPTEGHANTGELFF.

As DNA, the CDR3 is TGTGCCACCAGTGATTCCCGAGAATTAAGTGAAGCTTTCTTT. Amino acid sequence: CATSDSRELSEAFF. V is TRBV24-1 and J is TRBJ1-1; no clear D. V dropped 2 bases and J dropped 7 bases, with 13 bases sitting between them. The CDR3 consists of 14 residues. The germline CDR1 and CDR2 sequences are KGHDR and SFDVKD.

This clone was found once. The chain couples TRBV2 to TRBJ1-1; 7 nucleotides align to TRBD1. The CDR3 spans 15 residues. CDR1 is SNHLY and CDR2 is FYNNEI in the germline V gene. With 6 bases clipped from V and 5 bases from J, the junction kept 12 bases outside the gene matches. Written as DNA, the CDR3 is TGTGCCAGCAGCCCGACAGGGCGCTCGGATACTGAAGCTTTCTTT. This gives the protein CASSPTGRSDTEAFF.

The rearrangement joins TRBV30 to TRBJ2-7; D gene unclear. The CDR3 extends over 16 amino acids. Per the germline V gene, CDR1 is GTSNPN and CDR2 is SVGIG (reference sequence). The V and J ends lost 3 bases and 5 bases respectively, with 23 bases between them. The chain's CDR3 is CAWSQEPGFSAHEQYF. The CDR3 DNA reads as TGTGCCTGGAGCCAGGAGCCAGGATTTTCGGCCCACGAGCAGTACTTC.

This clone was seen only a few times. The chain recombines TRBV7-3 with TRBJ2-1; 14 positions agree with TRBD2. The germline V gene has CDR1 SGHTA and CDR2 FQGTGA. CDR3 size: 17 residues. J lost 3 bases, V lost 5 bases, and 6 bases had no gene match. CDR3 residues: CASSPRGTSGGYNEQFF. The CDR3 nucleotides read TGTGCCAGCAGCCCCCGGGGGACTAGCGGGGGCTACAATGAGCAGTTCTTC.

The chain combines TRBV3-1 (or the pseudogene TRBV3-2) with TRBJ1-2, with D uncertain. Trimming took off 4 bases at V and 5 bases at J, with 11 bases between the two ends. The CDR3 runs 13 residues. Per the germline V gene, CDR1 is LGHDT and CDR2 is YNNKEL (reference sequence). Written as DNA, the CDR3 is TGTGCCAGCAGCCTGGGCCGCTATTATGGCTACACCTTC. It codes for CASSLGRYYGYTF.